This T cell receptor (beta chain) comes out of a study of TIL therapy for anti-PD-1-resistant metastatic lung cancer. The germline CDR1 and CDR2 sequences are SGHTA and FQGNSA. The CDR3 covers 15 residues. Deletions cut 1 base from V and 8 bases from J, with 15 bases between. Sequencing used immunoSEQ v3. Repertoires were generated with immunoSEQ multiplex PCR, while TCRdb's copy carries only in-frame clones and drops some. The sample lists 50,000 to 60,000 clones, roughly 77% seen once, with roughly 3% in the top ten. Regarding time point: pre-treatment sample, taken before nivolumab and TIL therapy.

V usage is TRBV7-2 and J usage is TRBJ1-5; D perhaps matches TRBD1 (5 bases). The clonotype comes from a person aged 25-80 years with non-small cell lung cancer. The input for sequencing was blood, taken at baseline. Here the CDR3 reads CASSLVGEFYEPQHF. DNA for the CDR3: TGTGCCAGCAGCTTAGTAGGGGAATTCTATGAGCCCCAGCATTTT.